The present TCR beta chain was sequenced within a study of STAT5B mutations in CD4+ large granular lymphocyte leukemia. Study results and caveats: Patient CD4-sorted repertoires looked more clonal than healthy CD4+ repertoires, even without putative leukemic clones. TRBV06-family usage was enriched in top patient clones (8/27) versus controls (2/35).

Sequencing was at survey level. In the original workflow: The detection floor for productive clonotype frequency was 2.59 x 10-5. Some clones are missing from TCRdb's copy, which holds only in-frame ones; the method was immunoSEQ multiplex PCR. The DNA gave D and trimming, while V, J and clone size come from that table. The profile covers fewer than 35,000 clones, with 69% appearing a single time and about 3% taken by the ten largest. Remarks on this clone: The antigen is undetermined.

J lost 8 bases, V lost 6 bases, and 6 bases had no gene match. The CDR3 extends over 12 amino acids. The germline V gene encodes CDR1 SNHLY and CDR2 FYNNEI. This sequence joins TRBV2 and TRBJ1-2; the match to TRBD1 covers 7 bases. Sequences were obtained from CD4+ T cells from blood buffy coats. The clonotype was recovered from a human donor in good health. CDR3: CASSETGLGYTF. The CDR3 nucleotides are TGTGCCAGCAGCGAGACAGGGCTGGGCTACACCTTC.